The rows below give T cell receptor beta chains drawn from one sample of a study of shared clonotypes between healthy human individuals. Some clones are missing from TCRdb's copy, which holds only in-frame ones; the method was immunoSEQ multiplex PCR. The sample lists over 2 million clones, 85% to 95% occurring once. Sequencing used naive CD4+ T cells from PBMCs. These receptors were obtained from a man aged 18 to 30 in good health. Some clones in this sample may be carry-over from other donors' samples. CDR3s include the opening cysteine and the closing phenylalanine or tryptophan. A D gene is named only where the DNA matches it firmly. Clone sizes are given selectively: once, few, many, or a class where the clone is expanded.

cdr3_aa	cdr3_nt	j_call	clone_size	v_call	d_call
CASSFGRGREKLFF	TGTGCCAGCAGTTTTGGCAGGGGGCGAGAAAAACTGTTTTTT	TRBJ1-4	-	TRBV27	TRBD1
CAIGDFSYEQYF	TGTGCCATAGGGGACTTCTCCTACGAGCAGTACTTC	TRBJ2-7	-	TRBV15	-
CASSRAGGPYSGEQYF	TGTGCCAGCAGCCGGGCCGGAGGACCCTACTCGGGCGAGCAGTACTTC	TRBJ2-7	-	TRBV5-4	-
CASRLAGGGEQYF	TGTGCCAGCAGACTAGCAGGGGGCGGAGAGCAGTACTTC	TRBJ2-7	-	TRBV28	TRBD1
CASSILWTSGMGSYEQYF	TGTGCCAGCAGCATCCTGTGGACTAGCGGGATGGGATCCTACGAGCAGTACTTC	TRBJ2-7	-	TRBV27	TRBD2
CAITTGAGGYYGYTF	TGTGCCATCACTACGGGGGCAGGGGGCTACTATGGCTACACCTTC	TRBJ1-2	-	TRBV10-3	TRBD1
CATDMGLNTEAFF	TGTGCCACCGATATGGGGCTGAACACTGAAGCTTTCTTT	TRBJ1-1	once	TRBV19	-
CASSEYYGGETQYF	TGTGCCAGCAGTGAATATTACGGAGGAGAGACCCAGTACTTC	TRBJ2-5	-	TRBV6-1	-
CASSESGQLPPYGYTF	TGTGCCAGCAGTGAATCTGGACAGCTCCCCCCCTATGGCTACACCTTC	TRBJ1-2	-	TRBV25-1	-
CASSPFRSSYNEQFF	TGTGCCAGCAGCCCCTTCAGGAGCTCCTACAATGAGCAGTTCTTC	TRBJ2-1	-	TRBV11-2	-
CASSFAGQGAFNQPQHF	TGTGCCAGCAGCTTTGCGGGACAGGGGGCGTTTAATCAGCCCCAGCATTTT	TRBJ1-5	-	TRBV12-1	-
CASSLEEEFYGYTF	TGTGCCAGCAGCCTCGAGGAGGAATTCTATGGCTACACCTTC	TRBJ1-2	-	TRBV6-6	-
CASSVQRTSTDTQYF	TGTGCCAGCAGCGTACAGAGAACTAGCACAGATACGCAGTATTTT	TRBJ2-3	once	TRBV9	-
CASTPSRAPNYGYTF	TGTGCCAGCACTCCATCGCGGGCACCGAACTATGGCTACACCTTC	TRBJ1-2	-	TRBV2	-
CASSVAGTPSYGYTF	TGTGCCAGCAGCGTAGCAGGGACTCCATCCTATGGCTACACCTTC	TRBJ1-2	once	TRBV9	-
CASRPRTDNRTGSPDTQYF	TGTGCCAGCAGACCACGGACAGACAATCGGACAGGGTCCCCAGATACGCAGTATTTT	TRBJ2-3	-	TRBV7-7	TRBD1
CASSIGAPTASYEQYF	TGTGCCAGTAGTATTGGAGCGCCAACCGCCTCCTACGAGCAGTACTTC	TRBJ2-7	-	TRBV19	-
CASSLVVGSYEQYF	TGCGCCAGCAGCTTGGTGGTGGGGTCCTACGAGCAGTACTTC	TRBJ2-7	-	TRBV5-1	-
CASSSSRTSPGSYNEQFF	TGTGCCAGCAGCTCAAGCCGGACTAGCCCGGGCTCCTACAATGAGCAGTTCTTC	TRBJ2-1	once	TRBV7-8	TRBD2
CASSLGGSLVETQYF	TGCGCCAGCAGCTTGGGGGGGTCCCTAGTGGAGACCCAGTACTTC	TRBJ2-5	once	TRBV5-1	-
CASSRNTAAYEQYF	TGTGCCAGCAGCCGTAATACCGCGGCCTACGAGCAGTACTTC	TRBJ2-7	-	TRBV14	-
CASNPGRDSGNTIYF	TGTGCCAGCAACCCGGGGCGGGACTCTGGAAACACCATATATTTT	TRBJ1-3	-	TRBV6-1	-
CAIRKGTSGSGAGELFF	TGTGCCATCAGAAAGGGGACTAGCGGGAGCGGGGCCGGGGAGCTGTTTTTT	TRBJ2-2	-	TRBV10-3	TRBD2
CASSPGGRETQYF	TGTGCCAGCTCACCAGGGGGACGTGAGACCCAGTACTTC	TRBJ2-5	-	TRBV18	-
CASTQMVGELFF	TGTGCCAGCACCCAAATGGTCGGGGAGCTGTTTTTT	TRBJ2-2	-	TRBV28	-
CASSSRTGWAYNEQFF	TGTGCCAGCAGTTCCAGGACAGGATGGGCTTACAATGAGCAGTTCTTC	TRBJ2-1	-	TRBV6-5	TRBD1
CASSPRGGGNTGELFF	TGTGCCAGCAGCCCACGGGGTGGGGGGAACACCGGGGAGCTGTTTTTT	TRBJ2-2	-	TRBV9	-
CASSQFSTSGIYEQYF	TGTGCCAGCAGCCAATTTTCTACTAGCGGGATCTACGAGCAGTACTTC	TRBJ2-7	-	TRBV16	TRBD2
CASRPSSGSRNEQFF	TGTGCCAGCAGGCCTTCTAGCGGGAGTAGGAATGAGCAGTTCTTC	TRBJ2-1	-	TRBV6-5	TRBD2
CASPRFSRLGSSGANVLTF	TGTGCCAGCCCACGTTTCAGCCGTTTGGGTTCTTCTGGGGCCAACGTCCTGACTTTC	TRBJ2-6	-	TRBV5-4	-
CASSSLGRSGQPQHF	TGTGCCAGCAGTTCCCTCGGCAGGTCCGGTCAGCCCCAGCATTTT	TRBJ1-5	-	TRBV28	-